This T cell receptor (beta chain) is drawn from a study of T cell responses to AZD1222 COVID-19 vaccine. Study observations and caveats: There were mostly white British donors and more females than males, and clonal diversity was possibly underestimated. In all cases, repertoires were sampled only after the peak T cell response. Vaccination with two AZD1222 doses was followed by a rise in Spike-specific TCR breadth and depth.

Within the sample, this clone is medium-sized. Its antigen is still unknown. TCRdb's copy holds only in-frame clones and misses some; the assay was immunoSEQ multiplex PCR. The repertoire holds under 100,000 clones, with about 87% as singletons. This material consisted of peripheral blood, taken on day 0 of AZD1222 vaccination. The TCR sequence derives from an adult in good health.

CDR3 DNA sequence: TGTGCCAGCAGCCAGACCATAGGGGTCACCGGGGAGCTGTTTTTT. Its translation is CASSQTIGVTGELFF. The V gene is TRBV4-2, the J gene TRBJ2-2, with a weak D call TRBD1 (5 bases). This CDR3 is 15 amino acids long. V gave up 3 bases and J gave up 4 bases, with 12 bases separating them. Germline V CDR1 and CDR2: LGHNA, YNFKEQ.